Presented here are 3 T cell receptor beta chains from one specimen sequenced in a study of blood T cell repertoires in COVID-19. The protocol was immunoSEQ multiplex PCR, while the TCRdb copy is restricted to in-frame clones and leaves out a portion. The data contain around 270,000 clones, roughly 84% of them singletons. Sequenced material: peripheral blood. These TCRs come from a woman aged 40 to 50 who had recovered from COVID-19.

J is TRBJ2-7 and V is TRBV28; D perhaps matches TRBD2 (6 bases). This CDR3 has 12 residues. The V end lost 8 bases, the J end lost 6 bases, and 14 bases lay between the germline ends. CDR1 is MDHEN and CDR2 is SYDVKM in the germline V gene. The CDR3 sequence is CASLAGGSEQYF. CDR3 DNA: TGTGCCAGCCTCGCAGGAGGGTCCGAGCAGTACTTC.

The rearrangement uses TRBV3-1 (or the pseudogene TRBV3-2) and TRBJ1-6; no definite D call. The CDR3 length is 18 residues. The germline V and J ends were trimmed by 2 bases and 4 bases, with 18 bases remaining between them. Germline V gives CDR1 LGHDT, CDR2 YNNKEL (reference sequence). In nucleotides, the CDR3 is TGTGCCAGCAGCCAAAAGTACGGTTCCGACACTTATAATTCACCCCTCCACTTT. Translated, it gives CASSQKYGSDTYNSPLHF.

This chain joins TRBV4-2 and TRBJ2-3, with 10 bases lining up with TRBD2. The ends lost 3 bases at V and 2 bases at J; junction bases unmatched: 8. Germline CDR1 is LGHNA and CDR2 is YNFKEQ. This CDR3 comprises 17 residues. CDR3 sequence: CASSHESAGGITDTQYF. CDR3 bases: TGTGCCAGCAGCCACGAGTCAGCGGGGGGGATCACAGATACGCAGTATTTT.